The rows below give T cell receptor beta chains drawn from one sample of a study of breast tumors, draining lymph nodes, adjacent tissues. MiXCR, run by TCRdb on the multiplex PCR reads, gives a single entry per CDR3 protein. The sample yields under 45,000 distinct CDR3 sequences, 35% to 40% seen once. The sample was breast tumor tissue. The receptors were gathered from a female donor with breast cancer. Some clones in this sample may be carry-over from other donors' samples. Each CDR3 is given with its conserved first and last residue. D genes are given only for firm matches. Clone sizes are given selectively: once, few, many, or a class where the clone is expanded.

clone size: many
V gene: TRBV7-8
J gene: TRBJ2-2
D gene: TRBD2
CDR3 protein: CASSRSLAGETGELFF
CDR3 DNA: TGTGCCAGCAGCCGCAGCCTGGCGGGGGAAACCGGGGAGCTGTTTTTT

clone size: once
V gene: TRBV6-1
J gene: TRBJ1-5
D gene: NA
CDR3 protein: CASSAEQGSNQPQHF
CDR3 DNA: TGTGCCAGCAGTGCGGAACAGGGAAGCAATCAGCCCCAGCATTTT

clone size: many
V gene: TRBV7-6
J gene: TRBJ2-3
D gene: TRBD1
CDR3 protein: CASSSRGSGTDTQYF
CDR3 DNA: TGTGCCAGCAGCTCCAGGGGGTCGGGCACAGATACGCAGTATTTT

clone size: many
V gene: TRBV6-4
J gene: TRBJ2-5
D gene: NA
CDR3 protein: CASSAGTSGRETQYF
CDR3 DNA: TGTGCCAGCAGCGCCGGGACATCCGGGCGGGAGACCCAGTACTTC

clone size: many
V gene: TRBV2
J gene: TRBJ2-1
D gene: TRBD2
CDR3 protein: CASRFPASGGYNEQFF
CDR3 DNA: TGTGCCAGCAGATTCCCTGCTAGCGGGGGCTACAATGAGCAGTTCTTC

clone size: NA
V gene: TRBV6-4
J gene: TRBJ2-1
D gene: TRBD2
CDR3 protein: CASSREAGVIYYEQFF
CDR3 DNA: TGCGCCAGCAGTCGAGAGGCGGGAGTGATATACTATGAGCAGTTCTTC

clone size: NA
V gene: TRBV6-6
J gene: TRBJ2-4
D gene: NA
CDR3 protein: CASRDRDLRAKNIQYF
CDR3 DNA: TGTGCCAGCAGGGATCGGGACCTTAGGGCCAAAAACATTCAGTACTTC

clone size: many
V gene: TRBV7-9
J gene: TRBJ1-4
D gene: TRBD1
CDR3 protein: CASSSAGTGEEKLFF
CDR3 DNA: TGTGCCAGCAGCTCCGCTGGGACAGGGGAAGAAAAACTGTTTTTT

clone size: NA
V gene: TRBV28
J gene: TRBJ1-5
D gene: NA
CDR3 protein: CASSLGGPVQPQHF
CDR3 DNA: TGTGCCAGCAGCTTGGGGGGGCCGGTTCAGCCCCAGCATTTT

clone size: NA
V gene: TRBV6-5
J gene: TRBJ2-3
D gene: TRBD2
CDR3 protein: CATRTSGRAPRDTDTQYF
CDR3 DNA: TGTGCCACCCGGACTAGCGGGAGGGCCCCTCGCGACACAGATACGCAGTATTTT

clone size: NA
V gene: TRBV7-8
J gene: TRBJ2-7
D gene: TRBD2
CDR3 protein: CASSLGGLAGTRTVF
CDR3 DNA: TGTGCCAGCAGCCTTGGGGGACTAGCGGGAACCCGGACAGTCTTC

clone size: many
V gene: TRBV5-6
J gene: TRBJ1-2
D gene: TRBD1
CDR3 protein: CASSLGALDRARGYTF
CDR3 DNA: TGTGCCAGCAGCTTGGGGGCCCTAGACAGGGCGAGGGGCTACACCTTC

clone size: NA
V gene: TRBV7-9
J gene: TRBJ2-1
D gene: NA
CDR3 protein: CASSLGDPGEQFF
CDR3 DNA: TGTGCCAGCAGCTTAGGGGATCCGGGTGAGCAGTTCTTC

clone size: many
V gene: TRBV7-2
J gene: TRBJ2-2
D gene: NA
CDR3 protein: CASSPLRVGDTGELFF
CDR3 DNA: TGTGCCAGCAGCCCTCTCAGGGTGGGGGACACCGGGGAGCTGTTTTTT

clone size: many
V gene: TRBV12-3/TRBV12-4
J gene: TRBJ2-1
D gene: NA
CDR3 protein: CASRLIGSEQFF
CDR3 DNA: TGTGCCAGCCGGCTTATAGGTAGTGAGCAGTTCTTC

clone size: many
V gene: TRBV14
J gene: TRBJ2-7
D gene: NA
CDR3 protein: CANQVGEQYF
CDR3 DNA: TGTGCCAACCAAGTCGGCGAGCAGTACTTC

clone size: medium-sized
V gene: TRBV12-3/TRBV12-4
J gene: TRBJ2-7
D gene: NA
CDR3 protein: CASSPGLAREQYF
CDR3 DNA: TGTGCCAGCAGCCCCGGGCTAGCGAGGGAGCAGTACTTC

clone size: few
V gene: TRBV28
J gene: TRBJ2-7
D gene: NA
CDR3 protein: CASNSGSSKGEQYF
CDR3 DNA: TGTGCCAGTAACAGTGGGAGTAGTAAAGGGGAGCAGTACTTC

clone size: once
V gene: TRBV19
J gene: TRBJ2-5
D gene: NA
CDR3 protein: CASSIAGGETQYF
CDR3 DNA: TGTGCCAGTAGTATAGCAGGCGGGGAGACCCAGTACTTC

clone size: many
V gene: TRBV29-1
J gene: TRBJ2-2
D gene: TRBD2
CDR3 protein: CSVVSGGRTGELFF
CDR3 DNA: TGCAGCGTTGTTTCGGGAGGTAGGACCGGGGAGCTGTTTTTT

clone size: many
V gene: TRBV11-2
J gene: TRBJ2-7
D gene: TRBD1
CDR3 protein: CASSSPRTGVSYEQYF
CDR3 DNA: TGTGCCAGCAGCTCGCCAAGGACAGGGGTGTCCTACGAGCAGTACTTC

clone size: many
V gene: TRBV3-1
J gene: TRBJ2-1
D gene: NA
CDR3 protein: CASSHPWSEQFF
CDR3 DNA: TGTGCCAGCAGCCACCCCTGGTCTGAGCAGTTCTTC

clone size: NA
V gene: TRBV27
J gene: TRBJ2-7
D gene: NA
CDR3 protein: CASSFTGGAYEQYF
CDR3 DNA: TGTGCCAGCAGTTTTACGGGGGGCGCTTACGAGCAGTACTTC

clone size: many
V gene: TRBV12-3/TRBV12-4
J gene: TRBJ2-5
D gene: NA
CDR3 protein: CASSADPGKTQYF
CDR3 DNA: TGTGCCAGCAGCGCCGACCCCGGGAAGACCCAGTACTTC

clone size: many
V gene: TRBV6-5
J gene: TRBJ2-1
D gene: NA
CDR3 protein: CASSYRFSGHNEQFF
CDR3 DNA: TGTGCCAGCAGTTACCGGTTTAGCGGACACAATGAGCAGTTCTTC

clone size: NA
V gene: TRBV20-1
J gene: TRBJ2-1
D gene: TRBD2
CDR3 protein: CSASSGTSITNEQFF
CDR3 DNA: TGCAGTGCTAGTAGCGGGACTAGTATAACCAATGAGCAGTTCTTC

clone size: many
V gene: TRBV19
J gene: TRBJ1-2
D gene: TRBD1
CDR3 protein: CASSPRQGARGYTF
CDR3 DNA: TGTGCCAGTAGTCCAAGACAGGGGGCCAGAGGCTACACCTTC

clone size: many
V gene: TRBV24-1
J gene: TRBJ2-1
D gene: TRBD2
CDR3 protein: CATSDPTSGDSYNEQFF
CDR3 DNA: TGTGCCACCAGTGATCCGACTAGCGGGGACTCCTACAATGAGCAGTTCTTC

clone size: many
V gene: TRBV6-4
J gene: TRBJ2-3
D gene: NA
CDR3 protein: CASSETGEIGTQYF
CDR3 DNA: TGTGCCAGCAGTGAGACGGGAGAGATAGGTACGCAGTATTTT

clone size: few
V gene: TRBV13
J gene: TRBJ2-7
D gene: NA
CDR3 protein: CASSLGRGSYEQYF
CDR3 DNA: TGTGCCAGCAGCTTAGGGCGGGGCTCCTACGAGCAGTACTTC

clone size: many
V gene: TRBV11-1
J gene: TRBJ2-7
D gene: NA
CDR3 protein: CASSPRDPGRGDTYEQYF
CDR3 DNA: TGTGCCAGCAGCCCCAGGGATCCGGGCCGTGGAGACACCTACGAGCAGTACTTC